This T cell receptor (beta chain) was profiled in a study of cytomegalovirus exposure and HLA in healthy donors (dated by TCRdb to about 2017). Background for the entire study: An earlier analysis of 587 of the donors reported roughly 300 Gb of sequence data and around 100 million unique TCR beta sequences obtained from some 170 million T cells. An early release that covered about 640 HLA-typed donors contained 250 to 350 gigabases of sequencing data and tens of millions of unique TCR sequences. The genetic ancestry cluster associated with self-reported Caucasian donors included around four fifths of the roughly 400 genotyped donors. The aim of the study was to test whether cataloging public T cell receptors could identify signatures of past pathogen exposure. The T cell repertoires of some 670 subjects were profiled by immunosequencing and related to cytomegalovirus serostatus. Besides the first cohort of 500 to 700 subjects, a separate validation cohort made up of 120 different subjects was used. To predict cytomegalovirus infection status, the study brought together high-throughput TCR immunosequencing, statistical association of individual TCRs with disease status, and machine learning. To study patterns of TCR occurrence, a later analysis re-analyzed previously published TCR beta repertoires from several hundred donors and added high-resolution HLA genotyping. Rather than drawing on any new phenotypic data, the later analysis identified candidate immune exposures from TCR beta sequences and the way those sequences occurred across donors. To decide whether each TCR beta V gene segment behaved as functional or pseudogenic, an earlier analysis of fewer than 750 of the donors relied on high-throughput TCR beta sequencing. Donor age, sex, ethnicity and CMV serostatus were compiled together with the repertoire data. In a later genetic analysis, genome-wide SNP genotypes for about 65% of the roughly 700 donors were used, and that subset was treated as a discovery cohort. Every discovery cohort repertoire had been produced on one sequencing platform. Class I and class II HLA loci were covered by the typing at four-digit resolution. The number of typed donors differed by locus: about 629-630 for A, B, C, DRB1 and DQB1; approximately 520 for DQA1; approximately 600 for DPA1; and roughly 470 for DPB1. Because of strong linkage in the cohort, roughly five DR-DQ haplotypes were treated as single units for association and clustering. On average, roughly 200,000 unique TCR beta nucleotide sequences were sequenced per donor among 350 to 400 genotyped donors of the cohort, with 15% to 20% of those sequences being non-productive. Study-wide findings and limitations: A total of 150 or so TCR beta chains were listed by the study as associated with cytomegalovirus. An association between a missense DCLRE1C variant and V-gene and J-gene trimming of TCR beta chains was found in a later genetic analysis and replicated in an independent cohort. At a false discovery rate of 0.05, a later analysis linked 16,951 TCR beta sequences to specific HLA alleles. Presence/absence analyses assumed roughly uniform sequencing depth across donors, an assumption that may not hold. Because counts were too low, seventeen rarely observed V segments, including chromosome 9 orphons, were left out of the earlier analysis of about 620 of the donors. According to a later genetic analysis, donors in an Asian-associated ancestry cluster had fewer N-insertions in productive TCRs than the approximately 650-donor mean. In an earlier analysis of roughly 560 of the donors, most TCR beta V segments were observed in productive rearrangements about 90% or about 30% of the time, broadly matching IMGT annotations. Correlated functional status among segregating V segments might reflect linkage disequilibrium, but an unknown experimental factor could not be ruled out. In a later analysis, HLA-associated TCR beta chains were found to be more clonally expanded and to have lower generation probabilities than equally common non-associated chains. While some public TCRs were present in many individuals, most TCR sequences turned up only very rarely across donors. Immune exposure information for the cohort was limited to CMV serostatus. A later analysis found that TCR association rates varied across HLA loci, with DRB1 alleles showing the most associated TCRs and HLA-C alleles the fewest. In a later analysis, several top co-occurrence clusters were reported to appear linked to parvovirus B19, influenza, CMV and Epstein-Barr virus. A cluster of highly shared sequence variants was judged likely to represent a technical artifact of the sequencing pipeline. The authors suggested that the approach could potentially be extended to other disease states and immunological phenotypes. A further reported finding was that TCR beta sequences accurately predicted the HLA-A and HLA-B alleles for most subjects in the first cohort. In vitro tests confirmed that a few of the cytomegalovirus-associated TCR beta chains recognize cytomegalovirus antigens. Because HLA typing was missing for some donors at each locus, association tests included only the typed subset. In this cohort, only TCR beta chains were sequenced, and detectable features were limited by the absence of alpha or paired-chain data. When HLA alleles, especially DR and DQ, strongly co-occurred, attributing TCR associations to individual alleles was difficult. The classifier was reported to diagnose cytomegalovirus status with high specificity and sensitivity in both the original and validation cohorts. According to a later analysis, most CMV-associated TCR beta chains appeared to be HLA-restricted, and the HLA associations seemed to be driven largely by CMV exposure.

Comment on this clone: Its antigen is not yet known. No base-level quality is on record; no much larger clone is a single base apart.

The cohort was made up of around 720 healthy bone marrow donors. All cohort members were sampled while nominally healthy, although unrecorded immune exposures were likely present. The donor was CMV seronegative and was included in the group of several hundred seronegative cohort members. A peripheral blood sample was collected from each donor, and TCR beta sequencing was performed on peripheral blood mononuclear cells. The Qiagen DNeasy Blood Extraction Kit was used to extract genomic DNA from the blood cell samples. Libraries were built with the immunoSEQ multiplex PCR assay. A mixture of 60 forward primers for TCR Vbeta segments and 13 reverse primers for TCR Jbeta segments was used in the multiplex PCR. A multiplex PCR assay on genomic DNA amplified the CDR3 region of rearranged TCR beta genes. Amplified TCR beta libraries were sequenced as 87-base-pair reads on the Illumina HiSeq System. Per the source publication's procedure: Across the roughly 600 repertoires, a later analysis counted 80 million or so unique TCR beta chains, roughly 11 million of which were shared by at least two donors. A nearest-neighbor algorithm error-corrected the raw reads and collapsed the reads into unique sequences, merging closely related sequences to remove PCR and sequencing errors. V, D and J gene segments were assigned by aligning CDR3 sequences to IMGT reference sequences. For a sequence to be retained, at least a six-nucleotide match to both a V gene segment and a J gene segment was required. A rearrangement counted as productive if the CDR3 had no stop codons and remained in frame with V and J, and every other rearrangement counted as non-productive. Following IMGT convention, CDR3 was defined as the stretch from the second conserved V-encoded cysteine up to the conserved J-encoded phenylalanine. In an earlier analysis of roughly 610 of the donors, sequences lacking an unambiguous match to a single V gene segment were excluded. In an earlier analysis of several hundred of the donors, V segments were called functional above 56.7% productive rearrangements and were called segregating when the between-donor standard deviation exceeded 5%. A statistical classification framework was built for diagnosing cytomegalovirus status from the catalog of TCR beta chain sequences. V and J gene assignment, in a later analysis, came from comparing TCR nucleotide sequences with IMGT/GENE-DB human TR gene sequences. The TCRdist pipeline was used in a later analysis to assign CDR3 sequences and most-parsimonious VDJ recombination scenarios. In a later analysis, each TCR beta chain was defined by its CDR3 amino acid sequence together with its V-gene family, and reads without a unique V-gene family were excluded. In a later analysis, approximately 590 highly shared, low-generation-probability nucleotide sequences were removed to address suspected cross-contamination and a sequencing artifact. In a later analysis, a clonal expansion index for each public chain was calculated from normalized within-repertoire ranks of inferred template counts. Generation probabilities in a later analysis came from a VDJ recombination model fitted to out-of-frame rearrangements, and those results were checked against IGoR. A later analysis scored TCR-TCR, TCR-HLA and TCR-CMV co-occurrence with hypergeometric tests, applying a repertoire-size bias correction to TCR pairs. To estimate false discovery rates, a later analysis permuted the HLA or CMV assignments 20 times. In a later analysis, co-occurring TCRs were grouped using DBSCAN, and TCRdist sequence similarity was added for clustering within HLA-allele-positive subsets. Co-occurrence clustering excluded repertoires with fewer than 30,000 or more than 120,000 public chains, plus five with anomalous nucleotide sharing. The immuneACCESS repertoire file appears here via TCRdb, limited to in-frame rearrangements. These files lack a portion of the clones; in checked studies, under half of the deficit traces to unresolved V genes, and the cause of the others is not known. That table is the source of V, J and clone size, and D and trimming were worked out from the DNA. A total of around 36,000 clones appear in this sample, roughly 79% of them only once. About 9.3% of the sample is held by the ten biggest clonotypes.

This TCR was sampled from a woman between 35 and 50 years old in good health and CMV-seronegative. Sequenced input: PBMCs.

The CDR3 has the sequence CASSVVGMNTEAFF. The DNA is as follows: TGTGCCAGCAGTGTCGTTGGCATGAACACTGAAGCTTTCTTT. The rearrangement combines TRBV6-5 with TRBJ1-1, with the D gene not confidently named. The germline V gene gives CDR1 as MNHEY and CDR2 as SVGAGI. Trimming takes 5 bases from V and 0 bases from J, and the germline ends sit 10 bases apart. From cysteine to phenylalanine, the CDR3 is 14 amino acids long. Left in the record is the CDR3 DNA by itself, 42 bases read in frame from the first base.